This T cell receptor beta chain stems from a study of blood T cell repertoires in COVID-19. Study background: COVID-19 samples collected from the United States, Italy and Spain covered acute and convalescent phases. PBMCs, B-cell-depleted T cells, or T cells provided the cDNA or gDNA that made up the material.

Original analysis: From reference gene primer amplification, estimates of nucleated cell counts were derived. This table comes from immunoSEQ multiplex PCR, and its TCRdb copy is limited to in-frame clones, with some not included. D and trimming come from the DNA, and the V and J calls and clone size come from that table. Of about 340,000 clones in the sample, more than 70% were seen once. Trimming removed 3 bases at V and 4 bases at J, with 6 bases between. The germline V gene has CDR1 KGHSH and CDR2 LQKENI. CDR3 size: 13 residues. This clonotype originated in a woman aged 70-85 years with COVID-19, enrolled during active disease. Source material: peripheral blood. The J gene is TRBJ2-2, the V gene TRBV18; D unclear. The CDR3 sequence is CASSPTPTGELFF. The CDR3 bases are TGTGCCAGCTCACCGACACCCACCGGGGAGCTGTTTTTT.